The rows below give T cell receptor beta chains drawn from one sample of a study of T cells in Graves' hyperthyroidism and ophthalmopathy. In TCRdb, the multiplex PCR reads were re-called with MiXCR into one record per CDR3 protein. The repertoire holds 370,000 or so distinct CDR3 sequences, with 15% to 19% as singletons. Sequenced: blood. These receptors were taken from a young woman with Graves' hyperthyroidism that later progressed to Graves' ophthalmopathy. CDR3s include the opening cysteine and the closing phenylalanine or tryptophan. A D gene is named only where the DNA matches it firmly. Not all rows give a size; the values are once, few, many and, for expanded clones, a class.

D gene: -; CDR3 length: 11; J gene: TRBJ2-1; clone size: many; V gene: TRBV13; CDR3 protein: CASSFQYEQFF; CDR3 DNA: TGTGCCAGCAGCTTTCAGTATGAGCAGTTCTTC
D gene: -; CDR3 length: 12; J gene: TRBJ2-7; clone size: many; V gene: TRBV2; CDR3 protein: CASRVGGDEQYF; CDR3 DNA: TGTGCCAGCAGAGTGGGAGGCGACGAGCAGTACTTC
D gene: TRBD2; CDR3 length: 15; J gene: TRBJ2-2; clone size: many; V gene: TRBV12-3/TRBV12-4; CDR3 protein: CASSFASGLTGELFF; CDR3 DNA: TGTGCCAGCAGTTTTGCTAGCGGCCTCACCGGGGAGCTGTTTTTT
D gene: -; CDR3 length: 14; J gene: TRBJ1-4; clone size: few; V gene: TRBV6-1; CDR3 protein: CASSTGSGNEKLFF; CDR3 DNA: TGTGCCAGCAGCACGGGCTCGGGGAATGAAAAACTGTTTTTT
D gene: -; CDR3 length: 15; J gene: TRBJ2-5; clone size: many; V gene: TRBV6-1; CDR3 protein: CASGGLADIQETQYF; CDR3 DNA: TGTGCCAGCGGGGGCCTAGCGGACATCCAAGAGACCCAGTACTTC
D gene: -; CDR3 length: 15; J gene: TRBJ1-1; clone size: many; V gene: TRBV3-1; CDR3 protein: CASSQGGGRITEAFF; CDR3 DNA: TGTGCCAGCAGCCAGGGCGGGGGTCGGATCACTGAAGCTTTCTTT
D gene: -; CDR3 length: 15; J gene: TRBJ2-1; clone size: few; V gene: TRBV7-2; CDR3 protein: CASSPTPSSYNEQFF; CDR3 DNA: TGTGCCAGCAGCCCGACTCCTAGCTCCTACAATGAGCAGTTCTTC
D gene: -; CDR3 length: 14; J gene: TRBJ2-7; clone size: many; V gene: TRBV27; CDR3 protein: CASSLVGNTYEQYF; CDR3 DNA: TGTGCCAGCAGTTTAGTGGGCAATACCTACGAGCAGTACTTC
D gene: TRBD2; CDR3 length: 15; J gene: TRBJ2-7; clone size: many; V gene: TRBV20-1; CDR3 protein: CSASQTSGSSYEQYF; CDR3 DNA: TGCAGTGCTAGCCAAACTAGCGGGAGTTCCTACGAGCAGTACTTC
D gene: -; CDR3 length: 15; J gene: TRBJ1-5; clone size: many; V gene: TRBV7-8; CDR3 protein: CASSLDSQGDQPQHF; CDR3 DNA: TGTGCCAGCAGCTTAGATAGCCAGGGAGATCAGCCCCAGCATTTT
D gene: -; CDR3 length: 18; J gene: TRBJ1-1; clone size: once; V gene: TRBV12-3/TRBV12-4; CDR3 protein: CASRATEFTGELNTEAFF; CDR3 DNA: TGTGCCAGCAGGGCGACAGAATTCACCGGGGAGCTGAACACTGAAGCTTTCTTT
D gene: -; CDR3 length: 15; J gene: TRBJ1-5; clone size: -; V gene: TRBV4-3; CDR3 protein: CASSQGYEGDQPQHF; CDR3 DNA: TGCGCCAGCAGCCAGGGCTATGAGGGGGATCAGCCCCAGCATTTT
D gene: TRBD2; CDR3 length: 13; J gene: TRBJ2-1; clone size: many; V gene: TRBV20-1; CDR3 protein: CSASRLANNEQFF; CDR3 DNA: TGCAGTGCTTCGCGACTAGCGAACAATGAGCAGTTCTTC
D gene: TRBD1; CDR3 length: 13; J gene: TRBJ1-1; clone size: -; V gene: TRBV12-3/TRBV12-4; CDR3 protein: CASSTTGSPEAFF; CDR3 DNA: TGTGCCAGCAGTACGACAGGGTCCCCTGAAGCTTTCTTT
D gene: -; CDR3 length: 11; J gene: TRBJ1-2; clone size: many; V gene: TRBV2; CDR3 protein: CASSFIAGYTF; CDR3 DNA: TGTGCCAGCAGTTTTATCGCGGGCTACACCTTC
D gene: TRBD2; CDR3 length: 15; J gene: TRBJ2-2; clone size: many; V gene: TRBV28; CDR3 protein: CASKRLAVYTGELFF; CDR3 DNA: TGTGCCAGCAAGAGACTAGCGGTCTACACCGGGGAGCTGTTTTTT
D gene: -; CDR3 length: 14; J gene: TRBJ2-7; clone size: many; V gene: TRBV30; CDR3 protein: CAWSVRSGPLKQYF; CDR3 DNA: TGTGCCTGGAGTGTACGCTCCGGGCCTTTAAAGCAGTACTTC